Each of the 31 T cell receptor beta chains below was sequenced from the same sample in a study of Graves' ophthalmopathy and Graves' hyperthyroidism listed by TCRdb under 2018. The sequencing machine was an Illumina HiSeq 2000. For repertoire sequencing, TCR beta CDR3 regions were amplified from RNA transcripts. The first round of RT-PCR was done with HTBI primers and the Qiagen OneStep RT-PCR kit, and was followed by a second round of multiplex PCR, then size selection and purification. TCRdb ran its own pipeline on the public reads, namely fastp trimming at Q25 and MiXCR clone calling, and kept in-frame beta chains. Rows matching on CDR3 protein sequence are summarized as one entry with the most common DNA and genes. The sample table shows hundreds of thousands of distinct CDR3 sequences, and approximately 22% are seen once. The leading ten clones occupy roughly 7.4% of the sample. Material: peripheral blood. The source is a young woman with stable Graves' hyperthyroidism. Some clones in this sample may be carry-over from other donors' samples. Donor details come from another sample of the same person, matched by shared clones.

The sample holds many counts of this clonotype. The chain carries TRBV9 and TRBJ1-1; D is uncertain. V lost 0 bases to trimming and J lost 4 bases, with 10 bases between them. This CDR3 spans 14 amino acids. The germline gives CDR1 SGDLS, CDR2 YYNGEE. The CDR3 spells CASSVGGSSTEAFF. CDR3 DNA sequence: TGTGCCAGCAGCGTAGGAGGGTCCTCCACTGAAGCTTTCTTT.

This clonotype occurred many times. CDR3: CASSPTGAFYEQYF. The CDR3 DNA reads TGTGCCAGCAGCCCCACAGGGGCGTTCTACGAGCAGTACTTC. This chain joins TRBV5-5 and TRBJ2-7, with 7 bases matching TRBD1. V lost 4 bases to trimming and J lost 3 bases; unmatched junction nucleotides: 7. Germline CDR1 SGHKS, CDR2 YYEKEE (reference sequence). The CDR3 is made up of 14 amino acids.

This clonotype occurred a few times. CDR3 sequence (DNA): TGTGCCAGCACCACGGGCGGAAGTTCGAACACCGGGGAGCTGTTTTTT. Encoded protein: CASTTGGSSNTGELFF. J is TRBJ2-2 and V is TRBV11-1; D uncertain. CDR3 length: 16 amino acids. Per the germline V gene, CDR1 is SGHAT and CDR2 is FQDESV (reference sequence). Trimming took 7 bases from V and 0 from J, leaving 15 bases between them.

This clonotype was detected only a few times. The J gene is TRBJ1-2, the V gene TRBV30; 9 nucleotides agree with TRBD1. Trimming removed 0 bases from V and 7 bases from J; junction bases left unmatched: 3. In germline, CDR1 is GTSNPN, CDR2 SVGIG (reference sequence). There are 13 residues in the CDR3. CDR3 coding DNA: TGTGCCTGGAGTGTACAGGGGGCAGTTGGCTACACCTTC. Its protein is CAWSVQGAVGYTF. Full variable domain (missing parts from reference TRBV30 and TRBJ1-2): SQTIHQWPATLVQPVGSPLSLECTVEGTSNPNLYWYRQAAGRGLQLLFYSVGIGQISSEVPQNLSASRPQDRQFILSSKKLLLSDSGFYLCAWSVQGAVGYTFGSGTRLTVV.

This clonotype was found many times. The rearrangement uses TRBV10-3 and TRBJ2-7, with D uncertain. Looked up from germline, CDR1 is ENHRY and CDR2 is SYGVKD. The CDR3 runs 13 residues. V was clipped by 0 bases and J by 2 bases, with 5 bases between them. CDR3 bases: TGTGCCATCAGTGAGTCGGAGCCCTACGAGCAGTACTTC. This codes for CAISESEPYEQYF.

The CDR3 is CASQYQSQETQYF. CDR3 nucleotides: TGTGCCAGCCAATACCAATCGCAAGAGACCCAGTACTTC. The genes are TRBV18 and TRBJ2-5; no firm D call. The germline V and J ends were trimmed by 8 bases and 2 bases, with 12 bases remaining between them. Germline-derived CDR1 and CDR2 are KGHSH and LQKENI. The CDR3 length is 13 residues.

In the case of this clonotype: A much larger clonotype is one base distant, so this may be a read error. Since no conserved phenylalanine or tryptophan closes the CDR3, a read error is the likely cause. The rearrangement uses TRBV12-3 or TRBV12-4 and TRBJ1-2, with D perhaps TRBD1 (5 bases). CDR3 length: 14 amino acids. V lost 6 bases and J lost 4, with 15 bases in between. The CDR3 DNA reads as TGTGCCAGCAGCACCCTCGACGGGGGCTATGGCTACACCGTC. Translating it yields CASSTLDGGYGYTV.

There are many counts of this clonotype. The chain employs TRBV29-1 and TRBJ2-7; D possibly corresponds to TRBD1 (6 bases). CDR3 length: 13 residues. The germline V gene encodes CDR1 SQVTM and CDR2 ANQGSEA. The V and J ends lost 7 bases and 2 bases respectively, with 15 bases between them. The CDR3 DNA reads as TGCAGCGCCAGGGGCATACTGACCTACGAGCAGTACTTC. As protein: CSARGILTYEQYF.

Ten or more counts support this clonotype. This rearrangement joins TRBV7-6 to TRBJ2-6; D is unresolved. The CDR3 is 11 residues long. The V gene's germline CDR1 is SGHVS and CDR2 FNYEAQ. Trimming shortened V by 4 bases and J by 13 bases, and 8 bases separated the two germline ends. CDR3 protein: CASSSAQVLTF. The CDR3 nucleotides are TGTGCCAGCAGCTCCGCTCAGGTCCTGACTTTC. Together with reference TRBV7-6 and TRBJ2-6, the CDR3 gives the full variable domain: GAGVSQSPRYKVTKRGQDVALRCDPISGHVSLYWYRQALGQGPEFLTYFNYEAQQDKSGLPNDRFSAERPEGSISTLTIQRTEQRDSAMYRCASSSAQVLTFGAGSRLTVL.

The sample holds many counts of this clonotype. V and J are TRBV27 and TRBJ1-1; possibly TRBD1 for D (6 bases). This CDR3 has 17 residues. The germline V and J ends were trimmed by 6 bases and 0 bases, with 20 bases remaining between them. From germline, CDR1 is MNHEY and CDR2 SMNVEV (reference sequence). As DNA, the CDR3 is TGTGCCAGCAGCCACTTGGGGGGCTGGCAGGTGAACACTGAAGCTTTCTTT. It is translated as CASSHLGGWQVNTEAFF.

The V gene is TRBV6-1, the J gene TRBJ1-1; D not resolved. Deletions cut 3 bases from V and 5 bases from J, with 16 bases between. CDR1 MNHNS and CDR2 SASEGT come from the germline V gene. The CDR3 sequence is 15 residues long. The CDR3 sequence is CASSDPSGPGTEAFF. The CDR3 DNA follows: TGTGCCAGCAGTGACCCCAGTGGACCTGGGACTGAAGCTTTCTTT.

This chain uses TRBV7-9 with TRBJ2-5; TRBD2 matches 7 bases. The V gene's germline CDR1 is SEHNR and CDR2 FQNEAQ (reference sequence). The CDR3 is 15 amino acids. V gave up 2 bases and J gave up 4 bases; unmatched junction bases: 7. The CDR3 here is CASSLTPWEGETQYF. CDR3 nucleotides: TGTGCCAGCAGCTTAACGCCCTGGGAGGGAGAGACCCAGTACTTC.

This clonotype was seen at least ten times. The rearrangement links TRBV7-2 to TRBJ1-5; the D gene is possibly TRBD1 (6 bases). This CDR3 spans 15 amino acids. CDR1 SGHTA and CDR2 FQGNSA come from the germline V gene. The V end lost 2 bases, the J end lost 4 bases, and 12 bases lay between the germline ends. The CDR3 here is CASSLRGQGNQPQHF. CDR3 coding DNA: TGTGCCAGCAGCTTAAGAGGTCAGGGGAATCAGCCCCAGCATTTT.

The J gene is TRBJ2-5, the V gene TRBV30; D might be TRBD1 (6 bases). Germline CDR1 is GTSNPN and CDR2 is SVGIG (reference sequence). CDR3 length equals 16 residues. V was clipped by 2 bases and J by 5 bases, with 21 bases between them. CDR3 residues: CAWSRTGQGRTETQYF. DNA for the CDR3: TGTGCCTGGAGTCGGACGGGGCAGGGGCGGACGGAGACCCAGTACTTC. Full variable domain (remainder filled in from reference TRBV30 and TRBJ2-5): SQTIHQWPATLVQPVGSPLSLECTVEGTSNPNLYWYRQAAGRGLQLLFYSVGIGQISSEVPQNLSASRPQDRQFILSSKKLLLSDSGFYLCAWSRTGQGRTETQYFGPGTRLLVL.

This clonotype was recorded a few times. CDR3 sequence reads: CASSPGQGALGYGYTF. The CDR3 DNA sequence: TGCGCCAGCAGCCCCGGACAGGGGGCGCTTGGCTATGGCTACACCTTC. This sequence joins TRBV4-1 and TRBJ1-2; TRBD1 agrees at 11 bases. This CDR3 comprises 16 residues. Per the germline V gene, CDR1 is MGHRA and CDR2 is YSYEKL. The trim removed 4 bases at V and 4 bases at J, leaving 8 bases unmatched.

This clonotype was recorded at least ten times. The rearrangement joins TRBV7-2 to TRBJ2-5; 7 positions agree with TRBD1. The germline gives CDR1 SGHTA, CDR2 FQGNSA. The CDR3 spans 13 residues. J was trimmed by 5 bases and V by 7 bases; bases with no gene match: 7. The CDR3 loop reads CASTIRGLETQYF. The DNA of the CDR3 is TGTGCCAGCACCATAAGGGGGCTGGAGACCCAGTACTTC.

This clonotype was found many times. V and J are TRBV29-1 and TRBJ1-1, with 9 nucleotides matching TRBD1. The length of the CDR3 is 13 residues. Losses at the gene ends were 7 bases for V and 4 bases for J; bases not matched to a gene: 7. Germline V gives CDR1 SQVTM, CDR2 ANQGSEA. The CDR3 region has the DNA TGCAGCGGTATCGGGACAGGGACCACTGAAGCTTTCTTT. Translation gives CSGIGTGTTEAFF. Using reference TRBV29-1 and TRBJ1-1 for the parts outside the CDR3, the full variable domain is SAVISQKPSRDICQRGTSLTIQCQVDSQVTMMFWYRQQPGQSLTLIATANQGSEATYESGFVIDKFPISRPNLTFSTLTVSNMSPEDSSIYLCSGIGTGTTEAFFGQGTRLTVV.

The chain couples TRBV6-1 to TRBJ1-1; TRBD1 matches 9 bases. V trimming: 7 bases; J trimming: 4 bases; junction bases outside the gene matches: 7. Germline CDR1 is MNHNS and CDR2 is SASEGT. The CDR3 spans 14 residues. CDR3: CASNKGQGSTEAFF. CDR3 sequence (DNA): TGTGCCAGCAATAAAGGACAGGGGAGCACTGAAGCTTTCTTT.

This clonotype was picked up many times. V usage is TRBV20-1 and J usage is TRBJ1-5; the match to TRBD1 covers 9 bases. Trimming at V came to 5 bases and at J to 3 bases, leaving 5 bases not matched to a gene. In germline, CDR1 is DFQATT, CDR2 SNEGSKA (reference sequence). CDR3 length: 14 residues. CDR3 in DNA: TGCAGTGCTCCCGGACAGGGGACCAATCAGCCCCAGCATTTT. Residues: CSAPGQGTNQPQHF.

This clonotype was found a few times. The chain carries TRBV13 and TRBJ1-2; no firm D call. The CDR3 runs 14 residues. In germline, CDR1 is PRHDT, CDR2 FYEKMQ (reference sequence). The germline V and J ends were trimmed by 7 bases and 2 bases, with 14 bases remaining between them. CDR3 in DNA: TGTGCCAGCACCGCCCGAGGGAGGAACTATGGCTACACCTTC. As protein: CASTARGRNYGYTF.

The chain joins TRBV27 to TRBJ2-7, with D tentatively TRBD1 or TRBD2 (5 bases each). CDR1 MNHEY and CDR2 SMNVEV come from the germline V gene (reference sequence). This CDR3 comprises 14 residues. Trimming removed 3 bases from V and 6 bases from J, with 15 bases in between. CDR3 in amino acids: CASSLLAIGAEQYF. CDR3 DNA sequence: TGTGCCAGCAGTTTGTTAGCTATCGGGGCCGAGCAGTACTTC.

V usage is TRBV27 and J usage is TRBJ2-7; D call uncertain. The CDR3 spans 14 residues. V was shortened by 0 bases and J by 7 bases, with 13 bases between the two germline ends. Germline loops: CDR1 MNHEY, CDR2 SMNVEV (reference sequence). CDR3 protein: CASSLSADLGEQYV. In DNA, the CDR3 is TGTGCCAGCAGTTTATCCGCCGATTTGGGGGAGCAGTACGTC.

CDR3 bases: TGCAGTGCTATTATAGCGGGATACTACGAGCAGTACTTC. Its translation is CSAIIAGYYEQYF. This chain uses TRBV20-1 with TRBJ2-7, with 8 positions matching TRBD2. Trimming at V came to 4 bases and at J to 3 bases, leaving 5 bases not matched to a gene. Germline CDR1 and CDR2: DFQATT and SNEGSKA (reference sequence). The CDR3 totals 13 residues.

The V gene is TRBV11-2, the J gene TRBJ2-7; unclear D gene. Germline CDR1 SGHAT, CDR2 FQNNGV. The CDR3 spans 17 residues. V gave up 1 base and J gave up 2 bases, with 18 bases separating them. CDR3 in DNA: TGTGCCAGCAGCTTAGGCCTCAGTTCCATTGGAGCCTACGAGCAGTACTTC. This translates into CASSLGLSSIGAYEQYF.

There are many counts of this clonotype. J is TRBJ2-7 and V is TRBV28, with 9 bases identical to TRBD1. This CDR3 is built from 15 residues. Germline V CDR1 and CDR2: MDHEN, SYDVKM. J gave up 5 bases and V 3 bases, and 8 bases lay outside the gene matches. Written as DNA, the CDR3 is TGTGCCAGCAGTTTGGCCGGGACAGGGAAACACGAGCAGTACTTC. It encodes CASSLAGTGKHEQYF.

This clonotype was picked up many times. The chain carries TRBV11-2 and TRBJ1-1, with 10 bases matching TRBD1. The CDR3 contains 13 residues. V dropped 5 bases and J dropped 6; count of bases not matched to a gene: 3. The germline V gene has CDR1 SGHAT and CDR2 FQNNGV. The CDR3 loop reads CASSHGQGAEAFF. The CDR3, as DNA: TGTGCCAGCAGCCACGGACAGGGGGCTGAAGCTTTCTTT.

In its sample, this clonotype was seen many times. The CDR3 spells CASSLMTFRDRGFGNTIYF. CDR3 nucleotides: TGTGCCAGCAGTTTAATGACCTTCCGGGACAGGGGTTTTGGAAACACCATATATTTT. This sequence joins TRBV12-3 or TRBV12-4 and TRBJ1-3, with 10 bases matching TRBD1. The CDR3 covers 19 residues. J gave up 3 bases and V 2 bases, and 13 bases lay outside the gene matches.

This clonotype was seen a handful of times. Since no conserved phenylalanine or tryptophan closes the CDR3, a read error is the likely cause. The CDR3, as DNA: TGTGCCAGCAGTCCGGGAGAAGAGACCCAGTACTCC. The encoded protein is CASSPGEETQYS. The J gene is TRBJ2-5, the V gene TRBV6-1, with TRBD2 as a possible D gene (6 bases). The CDR3 runs to 12 residues. The germline V and J ends were trimmed by 5 bases and 3 bases, with 7 bases remaining between them. The germline gives CDR1 MNHNS, CDR2 SASEGT.

Ten or more counts support this clonotype. This chain connects TRBV5-1 to TRBJ2-7, with unresolved D. Trimming pared 7 bases from V and 2 bases from J, leaving 13 bases between. This CDR3 has 13 amino acids. Germline V gene sequence: CDR1 SGHRS, CDR2 YFSETQ. The CDR3 is CASSFAAAYEQYF. Written as DNA, the CDR3 is TGCGCCAGCTCCTTCGCTGCTGCCTACGAGCAGTACTTC.

This clonotype was seen more than once but under ten times. The rearrangement links TRBV20-1 to TRBJ2-2; D perhaps matches TRBD2 (5 bases). The CDR3 spans 13 residues. Trimming pared 7 bases from V and 2 bases from J, leaving 11 bases between. Germline loops: CDR1 DFQATT, CDR2 SNEGSKA (reference sequence). CDR3 nucleotide sequence: TGCAGTGGAGCGGAATCCAACACCGGGGAGCTGTTTTTT. Residues: CSGAESNTGELFF.

This clonotype was counted many times. The chain joins TRBV7-2 to TRBJ2-4; 8 nucleotides match TRBD1. CDR1 and CDR2 (germline): SGHTA, FQGNSA. CDR3 length: 13 amino acids. After removal of 5 bases from V and 7 bases from J, the junction contained 4 bases not matched to a gene. CDR3 sequence (DNA): TGTGCCAGCAGCGTTGGACAGGGCAACATTCAGTACTTC. Amino acid sequence: CASSVGQGNIQYF. Drawing the rest from reference TRBV7-2 and TRBJ2-4, the complete variable domain is GAGVSQSPSNKVTEKGKDVELRCDPISGHTALYWYRQSLGQGLEFLIYFQGNSAPDKSGLPSDRFSAERTGGSVSTLTIQRTQQEDSAVYLCASSVGQGNIQYFGAGTRLSVL.